A selection of T cell receptor beta chains follows, all from one sample in a study of beta chain features in type 1 diabetes. Clones were read by immunoSEQ multiplex PCR, and TCRdb kept only the in-frame ones, dropping some. The table lists 150,000 to 200,000 clones, approximately 62% of them singletons. The sequencing sample was made of naive CD4+ T cells from blood. The source of these receptors is a man aged 30-40 years with type 1 diabetes. Each CDR3 is given with its conserved first and last residue. D genes are given only for firm matches. Where a row states a size, it is once, few, many or the class of an expanded clone; other rows omit it.

len,abundance,d_gene,v_gene,j_gene,CDR3nt,CDR3aa
12,few,-,TRBV29-1,TRBJ2-7,TGCAGCGTTGAGGGCGTGAACGGCGAGCAGTACTTC,CSVEGVNGEQYF
13,few,TRBD1,TRBV4-3,TRBJ2-7,TGCGCCAGCAGTCGGACAGGGCCCCACGAGCAGTACTTC,CASSRTGPHEQYF
12,-,-,TRBV15,TRBJ2-5,TGTGCCACCAGCAGAGATCGAGAGACCCAGTACTTC,CATSRDRETQYF
11,-,-,TRBV30,TRBJ2-7,TGTGCCTGGAGTGTACTGGCCGAGCAGTACTTC,CAWSVLAEQYF
12,-,TRBD1,TRBV30,TRBJ1-2,TGTGCCTGGAGTGGGACAGGGGGCGGCTACACCTTC,CAWSGTGGGYTF
12,-,-,TRBV11-2,TRBJ2-7,TGTGCCAGCAGCTTAGGCGAAAACGAGCAGTACTTC,CASSLGENEQYF
12,-,-,TRBV29-1,TRBJ1-4,TGCAGCGTTGAAGGGCTGTCGGGAAAACTGTTTTTT,CSVEGLSGKLFF
12,once,-,TRBV10-2,TRBJ2-5,TGCGCCAGCAGTGATGTACGGGAGACCCAGTACTTC,CASSDVRETQYF
15,-,TRBD1,TRBV18,TRBJ2-7,TGTGCCAGCTCACCATCGTCCGGGACAGGCTACGAGCAGTACTTC,CASSPSSGTGYEQYF
16,-,TRBD2,TRBV5-1,TRBJ2-3,TGCGCCAGCAGCCCCTGGACTAGCGGGGGCACAGATACGCAGTATTTT,CASSPWTSGGTDTQYF
13,-,-,TRBV29-1,TRBJ1-2,TGCAGCGTTGACGGTCAGGGCCTCGAGGGCTACACCTTC,CSVDGQGLEGYTF
15,few,-,TRBV9,TRBJ1-1,TGTGCCAGCAGCGTAGCGTCTGGGGGAAGCACTGAAGCTTTCTTT,CASSVASGGSTEAFF
15,-,-,TRBV7-2,TRBJ2-3,TGTGCCAGCAGCTCCCACAGGGCTAGCACAGATACGCAGTATTTT,CASSSHRASTDTQYF
15,-,-,TRBV9,TRBJ2-7,TGTGCCAGCAGCCCCAGATTCGGTGTCCCCTACGAGCAGTACTTC,CASSPRFGVPYEQYF
13,-,-,TRBV30,TRBJ1-5,TGTGCCTGGAGTCCAACGGGAGGGGAGCCCCAGCATTTT,CAWSPTGGEPQHF
12,-,-,TRBV11-2,TRBJ2-7,TGTGCCAGCAGCTTAATCACCAACGAGCAGTACTTC,CASSLITNEQYF
15,few,-,TRBV19,TRBJ2-1,TGTGCCAGTTCGCTAGAAAGACTCAAGGTATCTGAGCAGTTCTTC,CASSLERLKVSEQFF
16,-,TRBD1,TRBV9,TRBJ2-3,TGTGCCAGCGACTTGACAGGGGCAGTCTCCACAGATACGCAGTATTTT,CASDLTGAVSTDTQYF
14,-,-,TRBV9,TRBJ2-6,TGTGCCAGCAGCGCCCGCTCTGGGGCCAACGTCCTGACTTTC,CASSARSGANVLTF
18,-,-,TRBV4-1,TRBJ2-4,TGCGCCAGCAGCCAAGTACCGGTGCCCCTGATAGCCAAAAACATTCAGTACTTC,CASSQVPVPLIAKNIQYF
15,-,-,TRBV30,TRBJ1-6,TGTGCCTGCCAAGGCCAGCCCGGGGGCAATTCACCCCTCCACTTT,CACQGQPGGNSPLHF
13,-,TRBD1,TRBV23-1,TRBJ2-3,TGCGCCAGGGGGACAGTTAGCACAGATACGCAGTATTTT,CARGTVSTDTQYF